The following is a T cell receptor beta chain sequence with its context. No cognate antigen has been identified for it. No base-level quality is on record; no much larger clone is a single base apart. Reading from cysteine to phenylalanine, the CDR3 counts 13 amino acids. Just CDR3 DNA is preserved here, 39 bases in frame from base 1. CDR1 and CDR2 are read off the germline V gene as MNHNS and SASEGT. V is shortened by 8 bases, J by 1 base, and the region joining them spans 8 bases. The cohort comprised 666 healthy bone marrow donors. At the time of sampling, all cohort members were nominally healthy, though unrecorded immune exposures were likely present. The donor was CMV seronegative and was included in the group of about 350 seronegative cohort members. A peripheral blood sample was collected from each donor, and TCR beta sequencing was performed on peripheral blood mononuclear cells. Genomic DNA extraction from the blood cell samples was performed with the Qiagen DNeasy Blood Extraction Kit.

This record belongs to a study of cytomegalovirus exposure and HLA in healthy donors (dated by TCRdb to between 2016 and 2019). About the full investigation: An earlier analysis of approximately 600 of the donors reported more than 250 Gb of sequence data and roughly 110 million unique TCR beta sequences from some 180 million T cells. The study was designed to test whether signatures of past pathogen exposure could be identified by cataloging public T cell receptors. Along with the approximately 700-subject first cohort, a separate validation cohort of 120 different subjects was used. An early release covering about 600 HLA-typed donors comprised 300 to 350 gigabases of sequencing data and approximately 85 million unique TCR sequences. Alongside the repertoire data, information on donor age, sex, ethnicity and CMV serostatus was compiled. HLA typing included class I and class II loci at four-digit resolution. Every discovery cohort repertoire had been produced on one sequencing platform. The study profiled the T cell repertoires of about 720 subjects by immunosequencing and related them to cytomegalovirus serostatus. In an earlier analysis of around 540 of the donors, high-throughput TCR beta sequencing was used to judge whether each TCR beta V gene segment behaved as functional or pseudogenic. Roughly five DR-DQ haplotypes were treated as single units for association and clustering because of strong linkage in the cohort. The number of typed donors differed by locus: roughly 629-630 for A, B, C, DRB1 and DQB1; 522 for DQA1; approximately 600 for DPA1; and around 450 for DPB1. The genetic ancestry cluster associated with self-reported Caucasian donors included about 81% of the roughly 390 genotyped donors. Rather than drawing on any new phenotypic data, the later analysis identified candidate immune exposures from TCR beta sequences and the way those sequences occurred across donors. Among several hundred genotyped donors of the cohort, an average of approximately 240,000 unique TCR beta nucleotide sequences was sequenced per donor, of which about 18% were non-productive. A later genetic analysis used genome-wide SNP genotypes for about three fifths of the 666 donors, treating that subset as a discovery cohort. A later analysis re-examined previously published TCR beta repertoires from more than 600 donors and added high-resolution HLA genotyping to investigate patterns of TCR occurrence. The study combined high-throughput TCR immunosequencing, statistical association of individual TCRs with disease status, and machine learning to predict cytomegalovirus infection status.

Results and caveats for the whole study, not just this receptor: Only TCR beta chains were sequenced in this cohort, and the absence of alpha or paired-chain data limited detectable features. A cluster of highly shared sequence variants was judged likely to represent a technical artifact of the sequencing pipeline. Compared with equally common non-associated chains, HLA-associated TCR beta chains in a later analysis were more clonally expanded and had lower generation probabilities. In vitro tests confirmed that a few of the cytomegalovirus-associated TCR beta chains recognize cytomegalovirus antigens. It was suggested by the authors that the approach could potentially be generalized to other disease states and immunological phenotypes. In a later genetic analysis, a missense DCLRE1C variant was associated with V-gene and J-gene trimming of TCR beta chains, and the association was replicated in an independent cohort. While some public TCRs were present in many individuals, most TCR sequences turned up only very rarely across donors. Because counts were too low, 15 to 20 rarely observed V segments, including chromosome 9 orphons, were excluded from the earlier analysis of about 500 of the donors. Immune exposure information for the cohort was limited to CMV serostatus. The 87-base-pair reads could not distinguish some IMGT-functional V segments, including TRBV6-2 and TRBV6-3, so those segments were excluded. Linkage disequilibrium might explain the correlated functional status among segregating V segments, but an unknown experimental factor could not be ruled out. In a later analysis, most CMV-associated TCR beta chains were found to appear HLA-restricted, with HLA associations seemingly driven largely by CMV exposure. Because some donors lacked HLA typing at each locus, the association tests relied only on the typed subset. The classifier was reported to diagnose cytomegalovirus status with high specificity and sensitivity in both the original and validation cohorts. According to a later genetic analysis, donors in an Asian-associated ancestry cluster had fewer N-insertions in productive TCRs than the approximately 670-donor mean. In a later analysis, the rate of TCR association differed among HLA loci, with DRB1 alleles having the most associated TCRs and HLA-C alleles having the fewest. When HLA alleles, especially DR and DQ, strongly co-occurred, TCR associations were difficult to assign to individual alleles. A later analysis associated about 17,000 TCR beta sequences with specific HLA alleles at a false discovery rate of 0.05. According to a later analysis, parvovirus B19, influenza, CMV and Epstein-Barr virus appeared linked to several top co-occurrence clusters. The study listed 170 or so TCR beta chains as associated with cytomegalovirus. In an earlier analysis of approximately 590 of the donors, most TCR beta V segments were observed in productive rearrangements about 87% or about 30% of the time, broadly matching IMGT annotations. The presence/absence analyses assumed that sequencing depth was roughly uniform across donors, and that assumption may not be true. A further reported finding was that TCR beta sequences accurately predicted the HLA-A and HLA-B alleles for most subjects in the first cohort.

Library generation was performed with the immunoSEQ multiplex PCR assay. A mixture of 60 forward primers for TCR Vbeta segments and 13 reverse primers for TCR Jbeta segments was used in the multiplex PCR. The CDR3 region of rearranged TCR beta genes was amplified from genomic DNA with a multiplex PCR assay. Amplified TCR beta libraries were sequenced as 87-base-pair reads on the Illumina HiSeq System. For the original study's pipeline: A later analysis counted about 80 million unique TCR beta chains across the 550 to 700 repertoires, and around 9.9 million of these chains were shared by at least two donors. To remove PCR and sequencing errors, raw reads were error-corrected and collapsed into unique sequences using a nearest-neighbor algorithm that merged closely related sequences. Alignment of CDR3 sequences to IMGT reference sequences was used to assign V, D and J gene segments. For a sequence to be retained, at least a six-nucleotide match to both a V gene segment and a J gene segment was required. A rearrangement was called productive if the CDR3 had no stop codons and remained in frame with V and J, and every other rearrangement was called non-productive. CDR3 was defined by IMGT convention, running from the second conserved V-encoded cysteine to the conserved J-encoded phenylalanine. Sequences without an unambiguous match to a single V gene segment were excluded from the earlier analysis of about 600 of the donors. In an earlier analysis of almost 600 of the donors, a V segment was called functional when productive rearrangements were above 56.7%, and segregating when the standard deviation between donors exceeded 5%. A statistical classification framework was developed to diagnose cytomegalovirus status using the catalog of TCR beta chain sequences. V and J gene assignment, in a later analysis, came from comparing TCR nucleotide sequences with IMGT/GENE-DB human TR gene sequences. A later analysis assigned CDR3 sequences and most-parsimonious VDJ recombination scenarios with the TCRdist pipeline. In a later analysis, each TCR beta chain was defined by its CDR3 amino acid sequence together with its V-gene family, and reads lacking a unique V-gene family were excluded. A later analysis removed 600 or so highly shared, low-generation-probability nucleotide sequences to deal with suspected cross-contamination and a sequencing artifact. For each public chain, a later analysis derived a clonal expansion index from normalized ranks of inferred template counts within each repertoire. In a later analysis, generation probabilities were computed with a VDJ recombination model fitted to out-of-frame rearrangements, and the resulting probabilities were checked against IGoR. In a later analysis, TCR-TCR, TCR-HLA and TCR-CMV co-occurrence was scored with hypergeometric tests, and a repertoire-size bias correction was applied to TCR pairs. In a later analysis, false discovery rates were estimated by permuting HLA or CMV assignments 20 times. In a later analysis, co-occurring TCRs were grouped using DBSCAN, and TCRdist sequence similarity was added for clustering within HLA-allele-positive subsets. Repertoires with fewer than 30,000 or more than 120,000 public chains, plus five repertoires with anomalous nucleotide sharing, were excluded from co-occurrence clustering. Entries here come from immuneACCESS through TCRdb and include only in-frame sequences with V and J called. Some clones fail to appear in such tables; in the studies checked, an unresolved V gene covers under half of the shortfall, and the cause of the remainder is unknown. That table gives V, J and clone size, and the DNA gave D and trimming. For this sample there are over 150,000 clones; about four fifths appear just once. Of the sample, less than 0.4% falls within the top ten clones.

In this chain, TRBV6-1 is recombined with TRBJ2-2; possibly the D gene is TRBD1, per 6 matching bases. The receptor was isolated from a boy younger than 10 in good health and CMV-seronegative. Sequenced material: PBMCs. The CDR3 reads CASEGGNTGELFF. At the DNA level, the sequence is TGTGCCAGCGAAGGGGGGAACACCGGGGAGCTGTTTTTT.